The source of this T cell receptor (beta chain) is a study of shared clonotypes between healthy human individuals. The study, taken as a whole, reports: Memory subsets generally showed smaller estimated richness than naive subsets did. Generation of non-shared clonotypes was less probable than generation of clonotypes shared by all four donors.

Concerning this clone: Its matching antigen is unknown.

V was pared by 3 bases and J by 7 bases, with 13 bases between. Germline V lookup: CDR1 SNHLY, CDR2 FYNNEI. The CDR3 sequence is 14 residues long. The investigators split CD4+ cells into a CD45RA+ naive subset and a CD45RA-negative memory subset. Over several immunoSEQ plates, each subset's genomic DNA was distributed in even portions. TCRdb's table, derived via immunoSEQ multiplex PCR, lists solely in-frame clones and lacks some. The table has under 600,000 clones, 90% to 96% seen once; the top ten hold under 0.065%. The chain couples TRBV2 to TRBJ2-4, with unresolved D. The receptor comes from a woman younger than 45 in good health. Sequenced sample: naive CD4+ T cells sorted from blood. Subset noted: CD45RA+ positively selected. The CDR3 DNA sequence: TGTGCCAGCAGTGACCAGGTTCCTGGGAACATTCAGTACTTC. Translating gives CASSDQVPGNIQYF. Using reference TRBV2 and TRBJ2-4 for the parts outside the CDR3, the full variable domain is EPEVTQTPSHQVTQMGQEVILRCVPISNHLYFYWYRQILGQKVEFLVSFYNNEISEKSEIFDDQFSVERPDGSNFTLKIRSTKLEDSAMYFCASSDQVPGNIQYFGAGTRLSVL.